The clone carrying this TCR beta chain was detected only a few times. What it binds is unknown. A junction end diverges from the germline sequence, so it may reflect a read error. This CDR3 contains 13 residues. The germline CDR1 and CDR2 sequences are SSHAT and FNYEAQ (reference sequence). Sequencing used immunoSEQ multiplex PCR; TCRdb keeps in-frame clones, though not all of them. This table has hundreds of thousands of clones, roughly 92% appearing once. This sample's time point: blood from clinic visit 5 months post-surgery; TSC patient then seizure free. Sequencing was limited to surgery cases with top T cell transcript signatures in brain tissue. Before surgery, patients took at least one anti-epileptic drug. These data come from a study of brain T cells in children with intractable seizures. Study results and caveats: Patients' HCMV serostatus was unknown; virus specificity rests on CDR3 similarity alone.

The sequenced sample was peripheral blood, obtained 4 to 5 months after surgery. The rearrangement joins TRBV7-7 to TRBJ2-7; 10 nucleotides line up with TRBD1. This clonotype originated in a boy under two years old with tuberous sclerosis and intractable seizures. The CDR3 DNA reads TGTGCTAGCAGCTTAGGGACAGGGGACGAGCAGTACTTC. It translates to CASSLGTGDEQYF.